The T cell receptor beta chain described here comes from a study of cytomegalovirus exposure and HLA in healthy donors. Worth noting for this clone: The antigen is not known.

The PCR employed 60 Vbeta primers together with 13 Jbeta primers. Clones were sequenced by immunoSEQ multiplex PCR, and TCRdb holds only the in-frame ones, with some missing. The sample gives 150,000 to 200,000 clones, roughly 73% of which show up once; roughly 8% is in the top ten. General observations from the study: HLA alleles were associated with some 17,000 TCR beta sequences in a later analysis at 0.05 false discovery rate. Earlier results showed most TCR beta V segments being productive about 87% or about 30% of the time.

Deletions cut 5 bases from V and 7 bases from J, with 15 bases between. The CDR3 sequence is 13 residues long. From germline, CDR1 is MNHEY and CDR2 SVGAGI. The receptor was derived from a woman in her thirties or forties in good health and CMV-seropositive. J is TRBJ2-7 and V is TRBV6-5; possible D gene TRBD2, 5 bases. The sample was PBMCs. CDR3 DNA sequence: TGTGCCAGCAGTCATGCGGGTTTCGGGGAGCAGTACTTC. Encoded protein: CASSHAGFGEQYF.